Following are 6 T cell receptor beta chains from one sample sequenced in a study of CD8+CD57+ T cells in acquired aplastic anemia. Using genomic DNA as the template, TCR beta VDJ and CDR3 profiling was carried out. Each CDR3 protein gets one entry after TCRdb re-called the reads with MiXCR. The profile shows some 220,000 distinct CDR3 sequences, 34% of them singletons. Sequencing input: sorted CD4+, CD8+, or CD8+CD57+ T cells (not recorded which) from PBMCs. These receptors came from a human donor in good health, serving as a control.

This clonotype was found many times. The chain couples TRBV14 to TRBJ2-6; D unresolved. Looked up from germline, CDR1 is SGHDN and CDR2 is FVKESK. This CDR3 region has 14 residues. Trimming cost V 7 bases and J 1 base, with 8 bases left between them. The CDR3, as DNA: TGTGCCAGCACCTCCGCATCTGGGGCCAACGTCCTGACTTTC. This encodes CASTSASGANVLTF.

This chain joins TRBV25-1 and TRBJ2-5; D gene ambiguous. This CDR3 is 13 amino acids long. The germline CDR1 and CDR2 sequences are MGHDK and SYGVNS. V was trimmed by 10 bases and J by 4 bases, leaving 16 bases between them. CDR3 amino acids: CATSNAGRETQYF. CDR3 coding DNA: TGTGCCACGTCGAACGCAGGTCGAGAGACCCAGTACTTC.

As to this clonotype: The missing conserved phenylalanine or tryptophan at the end of this CDR3 makes a read error likely. The chain employs TRBV15 and TRBJ2-2; D is unresolved. The CDR3 consists of 15 residues. CDR1 is LNHNV and CDR2 is YYDKDF in the germline V gene (reference sequence). In DNA form, the CDR3 reads TGTGCCACCAACAGAGATACCCCGAACACCGGGGAGCTGTTTCTT. Its translation is CATNRDTPNTGELFL.

The chain combines TRBV7-9 with TRBJ1-1; 7 positions match TRBD1. V lost 5 bases to trimming and J lost 4 bases; unmatched junction nucleotides: 16. CDR3 length: 17 residues. Per germline, CDR1 SEHNR and CDR2 FQNEAQ (reference sequence). CDR3 DNA sequence: TGTGCCAGCAGCGTCTACCCGACGACAGGGTTTATCACTGAAGCTTTCTTT. Its translation is CASSVYPTTGFITEAFF.

Ten or more counts support this clonotype. V and J are TRBV2 and TRBJ2-7, with D perhaps matching TRBD2 (6 bases). This CDR3 spans 12 amino acids. Trimming removed 7 bases at V and 6 bases at J, with 13 bases between. Germline V gene data show CDR1 as SNHLY and CDR2 as FYNNEI. The CDR3 bases are TGTGCCAGCACCGATCGGGGGTTCGAGCAGTACTTC. This encodes CASTDRGFEQYF.

The sample holds many counts of this clonotype. J is TRBJ1-1 and V is TRBV10-2; 7 positions match TRBD1. The CDR3 extends over 15 amino acids. The germline gives CDR1 WSHSY, CDR2 SAAADI. Losses at the gene ends were 0 bases for V and 3 bases for J; bases not matched to a gene: 4. The CDR3 loop is CASSESSRGDTEAFF. The CDR3 DNA follows: TGCGCCAGCAGTGAGTCGAGCAGGGGGGACACTGAAGCTTTCTTT.